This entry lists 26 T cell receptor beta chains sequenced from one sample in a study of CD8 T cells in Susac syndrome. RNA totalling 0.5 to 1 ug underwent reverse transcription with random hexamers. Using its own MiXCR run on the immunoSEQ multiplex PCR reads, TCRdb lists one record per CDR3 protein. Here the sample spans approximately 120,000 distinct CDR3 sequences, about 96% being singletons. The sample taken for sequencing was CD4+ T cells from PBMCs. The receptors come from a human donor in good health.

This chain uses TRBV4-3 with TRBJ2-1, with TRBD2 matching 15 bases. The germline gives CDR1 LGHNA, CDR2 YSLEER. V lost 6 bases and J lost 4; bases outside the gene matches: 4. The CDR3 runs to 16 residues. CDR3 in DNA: TGCGCCAGCAGTTGGACTAGCGGGAGGGATTACAATGAGCAGTTCTTC. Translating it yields CASSWTSGRDYNEQFF.

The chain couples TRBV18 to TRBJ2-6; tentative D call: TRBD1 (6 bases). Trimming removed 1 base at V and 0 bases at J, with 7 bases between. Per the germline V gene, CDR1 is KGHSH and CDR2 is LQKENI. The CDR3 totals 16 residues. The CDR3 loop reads CASSPQTGSGANVLTF. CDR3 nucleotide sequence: TGTGCCAGCTCACCACAGACAGGCTCTGGGGCCAACGTCCTGACTTTC.

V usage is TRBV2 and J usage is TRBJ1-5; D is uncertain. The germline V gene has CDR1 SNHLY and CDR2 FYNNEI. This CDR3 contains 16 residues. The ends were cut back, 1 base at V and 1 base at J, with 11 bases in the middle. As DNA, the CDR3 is TGTGCCAGCAGTGAAGTTAGGGTTCTCAGCAATCAGCCCCAGCATTTT. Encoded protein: CASSEVRVLSNQPQHF. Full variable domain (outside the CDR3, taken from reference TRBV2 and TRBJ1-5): EPEVTQTPSHQVTQMGQEVILRCVPISNHLYFYWYRQILGQKVEFLVSFYNNEISEKSEIFDDQFSVERPDGSNFTLKIRSTKLEDSAMYFCASSEVRVLSNQPQHFGDGTRLSIL.

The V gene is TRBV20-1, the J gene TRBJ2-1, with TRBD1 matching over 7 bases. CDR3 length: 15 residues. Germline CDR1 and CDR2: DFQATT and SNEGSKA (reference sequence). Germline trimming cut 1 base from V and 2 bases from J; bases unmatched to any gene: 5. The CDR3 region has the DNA TGCAGTGCTAGAGGTGTACAGGGGACCTACAATGAGCAGTTCTTC. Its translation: CSARGVQGTYNEQFF.

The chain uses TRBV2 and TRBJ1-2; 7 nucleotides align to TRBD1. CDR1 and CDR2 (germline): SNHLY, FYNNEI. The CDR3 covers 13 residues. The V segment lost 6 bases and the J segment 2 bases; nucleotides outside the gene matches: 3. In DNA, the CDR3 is TGTGCCAGCAGGGTACAGGGGAACTATGGCTACACCTTC. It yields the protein CASRVQGNYGYTF.

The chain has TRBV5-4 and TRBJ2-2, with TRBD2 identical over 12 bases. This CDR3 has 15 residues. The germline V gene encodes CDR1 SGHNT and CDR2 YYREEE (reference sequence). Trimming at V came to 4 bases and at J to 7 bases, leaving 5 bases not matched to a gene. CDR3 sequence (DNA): TGTGCCAGCAGCCCGACTAGCGGGGGTGGCGGGGAGCTGTTTTTT. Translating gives CASSPTSGGGGELFF.

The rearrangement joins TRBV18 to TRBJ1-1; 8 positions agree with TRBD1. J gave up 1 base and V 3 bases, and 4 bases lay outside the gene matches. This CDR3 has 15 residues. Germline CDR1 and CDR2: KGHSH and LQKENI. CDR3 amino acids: CASSPPGTGNTEAFF. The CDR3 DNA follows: TGTGCCAGCTCACCCCCCGGGACAGGGAACACTGAAGCTTTCTTT. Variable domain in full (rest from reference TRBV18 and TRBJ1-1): NAGVMQNPRHLVRRRGQEARLRCSPMKGHSHVYWYRQLPEEGLKFMVYLQKENIIDESGMPKERFSAEFPKEGPSILRIQQVVRGDSAAYFCASSPPGTGNTEAFFGQGTRLTVV.

In DNA, the CDR3 is TGTGCCAGCAGTGGCCGGGGGCCGAACACTGAAGCTTTCTTT. Encoded protein: CASSGRGPNTEAFF. V gene TRBV6-1 combines with J gene TRBJ1-1; TRBD1 might be the D (6 bases). The CDR3 is 14 residues long. Germline values: CDR1 MNHNS, CDR2 SASEGT. V dropped 4 bases and J dropped 1 base, with 10 bases sitting between them.

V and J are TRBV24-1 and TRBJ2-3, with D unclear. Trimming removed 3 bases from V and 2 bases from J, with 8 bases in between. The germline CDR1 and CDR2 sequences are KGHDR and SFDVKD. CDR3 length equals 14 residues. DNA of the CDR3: TGTGCCACCAGTGATCCGAGGACCACAGATACGCAGTATTTT. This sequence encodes CATSDPRTTDTQYF.

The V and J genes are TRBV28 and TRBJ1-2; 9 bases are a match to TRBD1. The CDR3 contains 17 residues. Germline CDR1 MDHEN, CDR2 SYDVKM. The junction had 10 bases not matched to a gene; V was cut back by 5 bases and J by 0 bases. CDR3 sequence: CASSGPGQGGANYGYTF. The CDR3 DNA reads TGTGCCAGCAGTGGACCGGGACAGGGAGGAGCTAACTATGGCTACACCTTC.

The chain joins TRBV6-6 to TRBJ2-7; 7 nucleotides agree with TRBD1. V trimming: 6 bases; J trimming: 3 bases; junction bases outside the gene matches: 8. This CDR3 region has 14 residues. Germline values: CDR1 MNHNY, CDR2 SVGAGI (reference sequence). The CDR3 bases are TGTGCCAGCAGACCCCTGACAGGGATCTACGAGCAGTACTTC. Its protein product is CASRPLTGIYEQYF.

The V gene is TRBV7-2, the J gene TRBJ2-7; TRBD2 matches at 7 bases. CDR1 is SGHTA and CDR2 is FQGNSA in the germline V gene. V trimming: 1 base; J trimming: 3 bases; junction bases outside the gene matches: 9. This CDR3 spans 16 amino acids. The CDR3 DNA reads TGTGCCAGCAGCTTAGGTTCCGCGGGAGCCTTCTACGAGCAGTACTTC. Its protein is CASSLGSAGAFYEQYF.

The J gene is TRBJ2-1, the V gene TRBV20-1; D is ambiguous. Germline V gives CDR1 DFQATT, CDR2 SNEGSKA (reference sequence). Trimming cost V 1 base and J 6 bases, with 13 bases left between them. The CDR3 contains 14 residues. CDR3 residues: CSARGHWASNEQFF. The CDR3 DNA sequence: TGCAGTGCTAGAGGGCATTGGGCTAGCAATGAGCAGTTCTTC.

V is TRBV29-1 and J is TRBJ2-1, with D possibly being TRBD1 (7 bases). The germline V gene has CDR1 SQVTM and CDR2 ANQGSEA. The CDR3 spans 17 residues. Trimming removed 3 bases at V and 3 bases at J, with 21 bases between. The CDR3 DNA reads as TGCAGCGTTGACCCCCCGCTCACAGGGGAGGTCTACAATGAGCAGTTCTTC. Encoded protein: CSVDPPLTGEVYNEQFF.

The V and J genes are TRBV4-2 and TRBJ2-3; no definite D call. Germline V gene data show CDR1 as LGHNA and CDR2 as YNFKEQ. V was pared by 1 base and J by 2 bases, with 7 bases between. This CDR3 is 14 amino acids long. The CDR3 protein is CASSQAHPTDTQYF. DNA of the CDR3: TGTGCCAGCAGCCAAGCGCATCCCACAGATACGCAGTATTTT.

CDR3 DNA: TGTGCCAGCTCACCGGGGGCCCAGGAGACCCAGTACTTC. Protein sequence: CASSPGAQETQYF. The J gene is TRBJ2-5, the V gene TRBV12-3 or TRBV12-4, with D perhaps given as TRBD1 or TRBD2 (6 bases each). V was shortened by 8 bases and J by 5 bases, with 15 bases between the two germline ends. The CDR3 is 13 amino acids.

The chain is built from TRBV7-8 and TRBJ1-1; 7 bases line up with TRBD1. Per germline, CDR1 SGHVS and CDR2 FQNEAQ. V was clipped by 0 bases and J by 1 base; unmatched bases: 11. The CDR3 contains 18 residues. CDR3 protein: CASSLAVGTDAWNTEAFF. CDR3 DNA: TGTGCCAGCAGCTTAGCAGTGGGGACAGACGCCTGGAACACTGAAGCTTTCTTT.

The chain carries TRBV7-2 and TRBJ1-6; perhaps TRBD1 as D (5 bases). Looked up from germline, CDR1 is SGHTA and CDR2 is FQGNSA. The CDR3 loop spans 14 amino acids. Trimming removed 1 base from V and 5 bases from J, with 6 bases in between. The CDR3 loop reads CASSLVQDNSPLHF. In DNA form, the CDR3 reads TGTGCCAGCAGCTTAGTACAGGATAATTCACCCCTCCACTTT. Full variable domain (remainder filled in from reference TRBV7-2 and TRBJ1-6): GAGVSQSPSNKVTEKGKDVELRCDPISGHTALYWYRQSLGQGLEFLIYFQGNSAPDKSGLPSDRFSAERTGGSVSTLTIQRTQQEDSAVYLCASSLVQDNSPLHFGNGTRLTVT.

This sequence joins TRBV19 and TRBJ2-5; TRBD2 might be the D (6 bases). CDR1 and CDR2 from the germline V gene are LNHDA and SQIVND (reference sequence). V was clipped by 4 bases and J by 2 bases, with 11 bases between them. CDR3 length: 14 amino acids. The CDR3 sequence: CASSNRDSQETQYF. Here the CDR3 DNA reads TGTGCCAGTAGTAACCGGGACTCACAAGAGACCCAGTACTTC.

The CDR3 reads CAISELGQNTEAFF. The CDR3 bases are TGTGCCATCAGTGAGCTGGGACAGAACACTGAAGCTTTCTTT. The V gene is TRBV10-3, the J gene TRBJ1-1; D is possibly TRBD1 (6 bases). This CDR3 is built from 14 residues. Germline assignment: CDR1 ENHRY and CDR2 SYGVKD. Trimming removed 2 bases from V and 1 base from J, with 8 bases in between.

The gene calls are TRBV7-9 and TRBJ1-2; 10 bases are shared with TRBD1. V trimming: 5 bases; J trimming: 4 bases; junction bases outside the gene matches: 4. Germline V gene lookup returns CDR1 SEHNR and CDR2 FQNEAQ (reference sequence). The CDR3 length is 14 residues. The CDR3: CASSKDRGFYGYTF. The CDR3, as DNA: TGTGCCAGCAGCAAGGACAGGGGGTTCTATGGCTACACCTTC.

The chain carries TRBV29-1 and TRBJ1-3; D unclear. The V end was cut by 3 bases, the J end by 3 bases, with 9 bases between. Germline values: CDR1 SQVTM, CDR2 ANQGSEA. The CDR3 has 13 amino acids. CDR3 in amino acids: CSVDGGDGNTIYF. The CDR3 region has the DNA TGCAGCGTTGATGGCGGAGATGGAAACACCATATATTTT.

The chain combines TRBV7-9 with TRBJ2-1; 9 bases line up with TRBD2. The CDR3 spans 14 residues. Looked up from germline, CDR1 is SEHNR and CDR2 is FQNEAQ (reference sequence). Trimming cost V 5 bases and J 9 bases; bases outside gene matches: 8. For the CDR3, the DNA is TGTGCCAGCAGCCCGAAAGCGGGAGGAAGTGAGCAGTTCTTC. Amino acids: CASSPKAGGSEQFF. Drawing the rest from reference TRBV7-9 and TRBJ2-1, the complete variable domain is DTGVSQNPRHKITKRGQNVTFRCDPISEHNRLYWYRQTLGQGPEFLTYFQNEAQLEKSRLLSDRFSAERPKGSFSTLEIQRTEQGDSAMYLCASSPKAGGSEQFFGPGTRLTVL.

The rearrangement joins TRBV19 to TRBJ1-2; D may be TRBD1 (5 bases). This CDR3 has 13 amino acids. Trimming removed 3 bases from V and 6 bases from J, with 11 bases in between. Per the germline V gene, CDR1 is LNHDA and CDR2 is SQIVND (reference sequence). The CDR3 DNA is TGTGCCAGTAGTATGCGAGGGGCCCATGGCTACACCTTC. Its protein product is CASSMRGAHGYTF.

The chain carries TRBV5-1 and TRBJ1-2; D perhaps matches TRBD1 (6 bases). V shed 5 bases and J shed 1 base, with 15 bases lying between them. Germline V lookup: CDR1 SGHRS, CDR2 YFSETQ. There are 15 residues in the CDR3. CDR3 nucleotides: TGCGCCAGCAGGGAAGGAACAGGGAGTAACTATGGCTACACCTTC. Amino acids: CASREGTGSNYGYTF.

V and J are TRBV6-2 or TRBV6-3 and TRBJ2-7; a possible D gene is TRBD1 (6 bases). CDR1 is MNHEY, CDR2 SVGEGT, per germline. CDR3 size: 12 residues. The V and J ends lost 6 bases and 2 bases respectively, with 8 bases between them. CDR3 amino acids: CASRDRTYEQYF. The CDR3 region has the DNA TGTGCCAGCAGGGACAGAACCTACGAGCAGTACTTC.